The source of this TCR beta chain is a study of T cell responses to AZD1222 COVID-19 vaccine. Data came from immunoSEQ multiplex PCR; TCRdb stores just in-frame clones and leaves some out. The data contain around 150,000 clones, approximately 91% of them singletons. V shed 5 bases and J 7 bases; nucleotides not matched to a gene: 8. Germline CDR1 is SGHTA and CDR2 is FQGNSA. The length of the CDR3 is 15 residues. The clonotype was recovered from an adult who received the AZD1222 COVID-19 vaccine. The chain recombines TRBV7-2 with TRBJ1-5, with 10 bases lining up with TRBD1. The specimen was peripheral blood, collected 28 days after the second AZD1222 dose. Written as DNA, the CDR3 is TGTGCCAGCAGCCCCGGGACAGGGGTTACCCAGCCCCAGCATTTT. Amino acid sequence: CASSPGTGVTQPQHF.